This T cell receptor (beta chain) was profiled in a study of vaccination and CD4 T cells after COVID-19. Study background: Median time from second vaccine dose to sampling was over 55 days (14 to 241). Control cultures used a CEFX viral epitope pool, an HIV-1 Nef peptide pool, or no peptide. General observations from the study: The great majority, 304 of 307 vaccine-specific clones, proved spike mono-reactive in convalescent patients.

This clonotype turned up a few times. Antigen unknown. Sequencing of the DNA from cultured CD4+ T cells was carried out with the Oncomine TCR Beta short-read assay. TCRdb analysed the PCR reads with MiXCR anew, one entry per CDR3 protein. The sample comprises a few thousand distinct CDR3 sequences, approximately 44% of which are singletons, and around a tenth rests with the top ten. Per the germline V gene, CDR1 is MNHNS and CDR2 is SASEGT. This CDR3 spans 11 amino acids. The trim removed 6 bases at V and 7 bases at J, leaving 3 bases unmatched. As to treatment: roughly ten-day PBMC culture with coronavirus spike peptide pools or control peptides (ViraFEST assay).

This receptor was taken from a human donor who had recovered from COVID-19. The chain employs TRBV6-1 and TRBJ2-7, with 7 bases matching TRBD2. Sequenced sample: CD4+ T cells from blood, cultured in vitro. CDR3 sequence (DNA): TGTGCCAGCAGCTGGCGGGGGGAGCAGTACTTC. Its protein product is CASSWRGEQYF.